This paragraph covers one T cell receptor beta chain sequence. The antigen it recognizes is unknown. There are no base qualities to consult, and no much larger clone falls within one base. This sample was included in a study of response to subunit inactivated influenza vaccine listed by TCRdb under 2018. Looking at the study overall: To follow how T cells responded to a trivalent subunit inactivated influenza vaccine, the researchers relied on deep quantitative profiling of the T cell receptor repertoire.

According to the study, the label for this sample's time point signals: 40 to 45 days after influenza vaccine administration. Reading from cysteine to phenylalanine, the CDR3 counts 14 amino acids. Here the CDR3 DNA is all that survives: 42 bases in frame from base 1. Trimming removed 5 bases from V and 8 bases from J, leaving 18 bases between the germline ends. As encoded in the germline V gene, CDR1 is SGHVS while CDR2 is FNYEAQ. Libraries were prepared through RT-PCR. The sample was run on an Illumina HiSeq 2500. TCRdb redid the processing of the public reads, applying fastp at Q25 and MiXCR, and retained in-frame beta chains. Merged by CDR3 protein, the rows form single entries marked with the most common genes and DNA. Recorded for this sample are roughly 570,000 distinct CDR3 sequences; approximately 13% of them occurred a single time. 13% of the sample is held by the ten biggest clonotypes. General conclusions and limits of the study: According to the authors, only a limited number of new T cells may be recruited by each seasonal influenza vaccination.

The V and J segments used are TRBV7-6 and TRBJ1-2, with the D segment identity uncertain. Sequencing was performed on PBMCs from blood, taken 45 days after vaccination. The sequence came from a man aged 45 to 65 who received an inactivated influenza vaccine. Donor details come from another sample of the same person, matched by shared clones. At the DNA level, the sequence is TGTGCCAGCAGCAATATCGGGCGGTTTGGGGGCTACACCTTC. Its amino acids are CASSNIGRFGGYTF.